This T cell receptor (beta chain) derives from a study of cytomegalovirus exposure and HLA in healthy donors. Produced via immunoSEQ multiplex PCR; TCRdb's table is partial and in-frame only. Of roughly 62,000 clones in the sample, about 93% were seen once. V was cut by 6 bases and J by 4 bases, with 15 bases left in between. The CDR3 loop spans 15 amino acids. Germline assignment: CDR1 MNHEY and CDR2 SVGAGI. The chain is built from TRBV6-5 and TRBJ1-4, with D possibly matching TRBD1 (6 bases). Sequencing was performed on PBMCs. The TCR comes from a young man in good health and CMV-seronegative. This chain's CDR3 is CASREKQGRNEKLFF. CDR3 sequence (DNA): TGTGCCAGCAGAGAAAAACAGGGCCGTAATGAAAAACTGTTTTTT.